This TCR beta chain was identified in a study of cytomegalovirus exposure and HLA in healthy donors. Whole-study results and caveats: The authors enumerated 164 TCR beta chains as linked to cytomegalovirus. In a later analysis, TCR beta V- and J-gene trimming was associated with a missense DCLRE1C variant.

This clone was found a few times. Its antigen remains unidentified. Trimming removed 0 bases from V and 2 bases from J; junction bases left unmatched: 7. The CDR3 totals 17 residues. Germline CDR1 is MGHRA and CDR2 is YSYEKL. The primer mix had 60 Vbeta and 13 Jbeta primers. Repertoires were generated with immunoSEQ multiplex PCR, while TCRdb's copy carries only in-frame clones and drops some. The data show 97,000 or so clones, with around four fifths seen just once and 2.6% held by the top ten. The chain is built from TRBV4-1 and TRBJ2-5; TRBD2 matches at 9 bases. The sequencing input was PBMCs. The sequence derives from a man aged 35 to 55 in good health and CMV-seronegative. CDR3 DNA: TGCGCCAGCAGCCAAGATCCTGGCCTAGCGGGGCAAGAGACCCAGTACTTC. Translating it yields CASSQDPGLAGQETQYF.